The T cell receptor beta chain described here comes from a study of human T cells and chemical hapten exposure. Per germline, CDR1 LGHNA and CDR2 YNFKEQ. The V gene end was trimmed by 0 bases and the J gene end by 4 bases; junction bases not matched to a gene: 3. The CDR3 runs 15 residues. The sample holds many counts of this clonotype. TCRdb re-called the RACE reads with MiXCR, one entry per CDR3 protein. The data show more than 300,000 distinct CDR3 sequences, about 5.1% seen once. The sample's time point: pre-sensitization, week 0. Described treatment: therapeutic diphenylcyclopropenone sensitization with weekly scalp DPC.

The V call is TRBV4-2, the J call TRBJ2-7; 10 bases line up with TRBD2. The sample in question was whole blood, obtained in connection with sensitization to the hapten diphenylcyclopropenone (DPC). This receptor was identified in a woman between 50 and 59 years old with alopecia areata. Some clones in this sample may be carry-over from other donors' samples. The CDR3 coding sequence is TGTGCCAGCAGCCAAGAGCCTAGCGGGGGTTACGAGCAGTACTTC. Translated, it gives CASSQEPSGGYEQYF.